The rows below give T cell receptor beta chains drawn from one sample of a study of follicular helper T cells after annual influenza vaccination. Sequencing was performed with immunoSEQ multiplex PCR; in TCRdb, only in-frame clones are kept and a portion is missing. The data show 13,000 or so clones, roughly 80% seen once. Sequencing was performed on CXCR5+ CD38- circulating T follicular helper cells from blood, taken on the day of influenza vaccination. These receptors were taken from an adult who received the influenza vaccine. Both conserved end residues are part of each CDR3. A D gene is named only where the DNA matches it firmly. Clone size is not always given. Where it is, it says once, few, many or a class for expanded clones.

v_call	d_call	clone_size	j_call	cdr3_aa	cdr3_nt
TRBV7-2	TRBD1	.	TRBJ2-7	CASSTNRGLEQYF	TGTGCCAGCAGCACAAACAGGGGCCTGGAGCAGTACTTC
TRBV5-4	.	.	TRBJ2-3	CASSSKGSGDTQYF	TGTGCCAGCAGCTCGAAGGGGTCGGGAGATACGCAGTATTTT
TRBV30	.	once	TRBJ1-2	CAWSSPGGLGGYTF	TGTGCCTGGAGTTCCCCGGGGGGGTTGGGTGGCTACACCTTC
TRBV15	.	.	TRBJ2-3	CATKSGADTQYF	TGTGCCACTAAATCGGGGGCAGATACGCAGTATTTT
TRBV7-2	.	.	TRBJ2-7	CASSFVGGGEQYF	TGTGCCAGCAGCTTTGTGGGAGGTGGCGAGCAGTACTTC
TRBV7-9	.	.	TRBJ1-1	CASSFGSNTEAFF	TGTGCCAGCAGCTTCGGCAGCAACACTGAAGCTTTCTTT
TRBV19	.	.	TRBJ1-1	CASSTVSPGGTEAFF	TGTGCCAGTAGTACAGTTTCCCCCGGAGGGACTGAAGCTTTCTTT
TRBV18	.	.	TRBJ1-3	CASSPSRDSGNTIYF	TGTGCCAGCTCACCATCGAGAGACTCTGGAAACACCATATATTTT
TRBV9	.	.	TRBJ2-1	CASSVVGQPYNEQFF	TGTGCCAGCAGCGTAGTCGGTCAACCGTACAATGAGCAGTTCTTC
TRBV18	TRBD1	.	TRBJ1-2	CASSSQGGTGNYGYTF	TGTGCCAGCTCATCCCAAGGGGGGACAGGGAACTATGGCTACACCTTC
TRBV28	.	.	TRBJ2-1	CASTLRLNEQFF	TGTGCCAGCACCCTGAGACTTAATGAGCAGTTCTTC
TRBV5-1	TRBD1	.	TRBJ2-5	CASSFGTGGETQYF	TGCGCCAGCAGCTTCGGGACAGGGGGAGAGACCCAGTACTTC
TRBV5-4	.	.	TRBJ1-3	CASSSPDSGNTIYF	TGTGCCAGCAGCAGCCCTGACTCTGGAAACACCATATATTTT
TRBV4-1	.	few	TRBJ1-1	CASSSRHTEAFF	TGCGCCAGCAGTTCCCGACATACTGAAGCTTTCTTT
TRBV2	.	.	TRBJ1-5	CASKGSPNQPQHF	TGTGCCAGCAAAGGCAGCCCAAATCAGCCCCAGCATTTT
TRBV9	.	.	TRBJ1-5	CASSDTHQPQHF	TGTGCCAGCAGCGACACGCATCAGCCCCAGCATTTT
TRBV5-1	.	.	TRBJ1-3	CASSLSTGGSGNTIYF	TGCGCCAGCAGCCTCTCAACCGGGGGGTCGGGAAACACCATATATTTT
TRBV13	TRBD1	.	TRBJ2-6	CASSAHRGRTSGANVLTF	TGTGCCAGCAGCGCCCACAGGGGGCGGACCTCTGGGGCCAACGTCCTGACTTTC
TRBV30	.	.	TRBJ1-6	CAWSVGGSLDDSPLHF	TGTGCCTGGAGTGTTGGGGGGTCCCTCGATGATTCACCCCTCCACTTT
TRBV4-1	TRBD1	.	TRBJ1-1	CANGQAYLDTEAFF	TGCGCCAATGGACAGGCCTATTTGGACACTGAAGCTTTCTTT
TRBV28	TRBD2	.	TRBJ2-5	CASFRGGWGQETQYF	TGTGCCAGCTTTAGGGGAGGGTGGGGGCAAGAGACCCAGTACTTC
TRBV5-1	.	.	TRBJ2-7	CASSLGPGANEQYF	TGCGCCAGCAGCTTGGGCCCGGGGGCGAACGAGCAGTACTTC
TRBV7-9	.	.	TRBJ2-5	CASSLAMAGGTVRETQYF	TGTGCCAGCAGCTTAGCGATGGCAGGGGGGACGGTGCGGGAGACCCAGTACTTC
TRBV6-6	.	.	TRBJ1-6	CASSPVGSSYNSPLHF	TGTGCCAGCAGCCCCGTGGGGAGCTCCTATAATTCACCCCTCCACTTT
TRBV7-2	.	.	TRBJ1-2	CASSLAPNYGYTF	TGTGCCAGCAGCTTAGCCCCTAACTATGGCTACACCTTC
TRBV2	TRBD1	.	TRBJ1-2	CASRGDRGETYGYTF	TGTGCCAGCAGGGGGGACAGGGGGGAAACCTATGGCTACACCTTC
TRBV18	TRBD1	.	TRBJ1-2	CASSPGRQGGGYTF	TGTGCCAGCTCACCCGGTCGACAGGGGGGTGGCTACACCTTC
TRBV4-3	.	.	TRBJ1-2	CASSQGGRYGYTF	TGCGCCAGCAGCCAGGGGGGACGCTATGGCTACACCTTC
TRBV7-3	.	.	TRBJ2-3	CASSAGTSSTDTQYF	TGTGCCAGCAGTGCCGGGACCTCTAGCACAGATACGCAGTATTTT
TRBV7-2	.	.	TRBJ1-5	CASSLSRGDQPQHF	TGTGCCAGCAGCTTGTCTCGGGGGGATCAGCCCCAGCATTTT
TRBV28	TRBD1	.	TRBJ2-3	CASSFQGGSTGDTQYF	TGTGCCAGCAGTTTCCAAGGGGGCAGTACGGGAGATACGCAGTATTTT
TRBV7-8	TRBD1	.	TRBJ1-2	CASSFGQGGYGYTF	TGTGCCAGCAGCTTCGGACAGGGAGGCTATGGCTACACCTTC
TRBV28	.	.	TRBJ2-3	CASSTSTDTQYF	TGTGCCAGCAGTACTAGCACAGATACGCAGTATTTT
TRBV28	.	once	TRBJ1-6	CASSESGGWNSPLHF	TGTGCCAGCAGTGAATCGGGAGGATGGAATTCACCCCTCCACTTT
TRBV27	TRBD2	.	TRBJ2-5	CASRARGLAAQETQYF	TGTGCCAGCAGAGCCCGAGGACTAGCGGCTCAAGAGACCCAGTACTTC
TRBV19	.	.	TRBJ2-4	CASSNAGIAKNIQYF	TGTGCCAGTAGTAATGCGGGGATAGCCAAAAACATTCAGTACTTC
TRBV4-1	.	.	TRBJ1-4	CASSQRIGNNEKLFF	TGCGCCAGCAGCCAAAGAATTGGAAATAATGAAAAACTGTTTTTT
TRBV5-1	.	few	TRBJ1-3	CASSLVAGEGNTIYF	TGCGCCAGCAGCTTGGTGGCAGGGGAAGGAAACACCATATATTTT
TRBV5-1	.	.	TRBJ2-3	CASSIRDTQYF	TGCGCCAGCAGTATCCGTGATACGCAGTATTTT
TRBV14	.	few	TRBJ1-6	CASSRGTLSSPLHF	TGTGCCAGCAGCCGAGGGACATTGAGTTCACCCCTCCACTTT
TRBV2	.	.	TRBJ2-3	CASSPLLDTQYF	TGTGCCAGCAGTCCCCTACTAGATACGCAGTATTTT
TRBV10-3	.	.	TRBJ1-3	CAISKTGTENTIYF	TGTGCCATCAGCAAGACGGGGACCGAAAACACCATATATTTT
TRBV5-6	.	.	TRBJ1-2	CASSLGALDGYTF	TGTGCCAGCAGCTTGGGAGCATTAGATGGCTACACCTTC
TRBV5-4	.	.	TRBJ2-3	CASSLAGGAATDTQYF	TGTGCCAGCAGCTTGGCTGGTGGGGCCGCCACAGATACGCAGTATTTT
TRBV18	TRBD2	.	TRBJ2-1	CASSPAAGGLEQFF	TGTGCCAGCTCACCTGCCGCGGGGGGACTTGAGCAGTTCTTC
TRBV7-2	.	.	TRBJ2-3	CASRISGTSTDTQYF	TGTGCCAGCAGGATTAGCGGTACTAGCACAGATACGCAGTATTTT
TRBV6-6	TRBD1	.	TRBJ1-5	CASRDRGGMSNQPQHF	TGTGCCAGCAGAGATCGAGGGGGCATGAGCAATCAGCCCCAGCATTTT
TRBV5-4	TRBD1	.	TRBJ2-7	CASSLGPGQGAGEQYF	TGTGCCAGCAGCTTGGGCCCGGGACAGGGGGCAGGCGAGCAGTACTTC
TRBV30	.	.	TRBJ2-7	CAWSVRRAQLAEQYF	TGTGCCTGGAGTGTACGGAGGGCCCAACTCGCCGAGCAGTACTTC
TRBV28	.	.	TRBJ1-1	CASSLYSVGGENTEAFF	TGTGCCAGCAGTTTATATTCGGTGGGGGGCGAGAACACTGAAGCTTTCTTT
TRBV5-1	.	.	TRBJ2-3	CASTSGIPSTDTQYF	TGCGCCAGCACCTCCGGGATACCAAGCACAGATACGCAGTATTTT
TRBV28	TRBD1	.	TRBJ1-4	CASRRQGPATNEKLFF	TGTGCCAGCAGGAGACAGGGCCCTGCAACTAATGAAAAACTGTTTTTT
TRBV6-5	.	.	TRBJ1-2	CASRQGSGGYTF	TGTGCCAGCAGGCAGGGTTCGGGTGGCTACACCTTC
TRBV7-2	.	.	TRBJ1-2	CASSFSLTSLGGYTF	TGTGCCAGCAGCTTTTCCCTGACATCCCTCGGGGGCTACACCTTC
TRBV28	.	.	TRBJ2-4	CASRTTGGQNIQYF	TGTGCCAGCAGAACGACGGGGGGCCAAAACATTCAGTACTTC
TRBV6-5	TRBD1	.	TRBJ1-2	CASKEDRGKRGYTF	TGTGCCAGCAAGGAAGACAGGGGGAAGAGGGGCTACACCTTC